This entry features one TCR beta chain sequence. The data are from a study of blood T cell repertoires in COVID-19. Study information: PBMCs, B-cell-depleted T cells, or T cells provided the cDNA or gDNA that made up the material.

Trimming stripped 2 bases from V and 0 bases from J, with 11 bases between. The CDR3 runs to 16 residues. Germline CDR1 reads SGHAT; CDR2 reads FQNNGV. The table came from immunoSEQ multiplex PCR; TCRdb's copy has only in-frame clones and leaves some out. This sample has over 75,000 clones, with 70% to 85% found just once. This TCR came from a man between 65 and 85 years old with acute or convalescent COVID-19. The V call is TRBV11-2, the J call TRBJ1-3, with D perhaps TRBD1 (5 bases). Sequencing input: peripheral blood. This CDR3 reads CASSLPQGSSGNTIYF. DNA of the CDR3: TGTGCCAGCAGCTTACCCCAGGGCAGCTCTGGAAACACCATATATTTT.